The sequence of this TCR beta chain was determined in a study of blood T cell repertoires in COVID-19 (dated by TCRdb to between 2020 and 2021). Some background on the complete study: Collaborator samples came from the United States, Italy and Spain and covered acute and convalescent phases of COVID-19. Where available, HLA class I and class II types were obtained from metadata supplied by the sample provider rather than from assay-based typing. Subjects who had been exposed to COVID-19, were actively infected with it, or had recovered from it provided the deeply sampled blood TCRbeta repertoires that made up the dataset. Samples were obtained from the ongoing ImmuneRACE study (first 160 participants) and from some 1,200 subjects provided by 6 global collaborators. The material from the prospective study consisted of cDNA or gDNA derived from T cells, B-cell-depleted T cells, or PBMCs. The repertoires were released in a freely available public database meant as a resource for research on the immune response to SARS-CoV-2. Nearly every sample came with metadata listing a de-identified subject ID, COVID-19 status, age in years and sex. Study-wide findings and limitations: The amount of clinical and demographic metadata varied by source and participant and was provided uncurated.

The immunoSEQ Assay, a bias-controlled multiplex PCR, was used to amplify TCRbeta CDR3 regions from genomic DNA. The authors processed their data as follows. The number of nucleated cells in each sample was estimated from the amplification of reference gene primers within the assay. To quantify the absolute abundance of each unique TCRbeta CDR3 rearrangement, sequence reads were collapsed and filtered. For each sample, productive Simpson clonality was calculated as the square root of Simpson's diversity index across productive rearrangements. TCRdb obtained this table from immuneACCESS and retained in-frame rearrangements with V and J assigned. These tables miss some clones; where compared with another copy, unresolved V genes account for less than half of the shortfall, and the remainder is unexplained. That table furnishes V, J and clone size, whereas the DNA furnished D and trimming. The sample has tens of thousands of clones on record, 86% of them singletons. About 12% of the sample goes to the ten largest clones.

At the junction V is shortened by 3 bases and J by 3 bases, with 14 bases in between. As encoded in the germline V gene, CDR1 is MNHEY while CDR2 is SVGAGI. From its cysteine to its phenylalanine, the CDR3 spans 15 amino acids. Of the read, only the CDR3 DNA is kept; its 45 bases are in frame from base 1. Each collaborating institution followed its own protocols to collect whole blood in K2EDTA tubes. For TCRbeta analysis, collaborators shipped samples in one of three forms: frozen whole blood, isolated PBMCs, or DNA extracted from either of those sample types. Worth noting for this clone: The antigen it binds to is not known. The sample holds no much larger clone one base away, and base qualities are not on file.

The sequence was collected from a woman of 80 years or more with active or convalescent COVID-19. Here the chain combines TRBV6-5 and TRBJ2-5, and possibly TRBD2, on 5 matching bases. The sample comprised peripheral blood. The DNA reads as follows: TGTGCCAGCAGTTATCCCGGCGCGGGTGAAGAGACCCAGTACTTC. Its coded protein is CASSYPGAGEETQYF.